The clone carrying this T cell receptor beta chain was counted once. Genomic DNA from each subset was divided evenly over several immunoSEQ plates. The data were produced by immunoSEQ multiplex PCR, yet TCRdb's version contains in-frame clones alone and is incomplete. The sample has some 2,000,000 clones, approximately 95% seen once; the top ten hold roughly 1%. CD8 cells classed as naive were CD45RO-negative and positively selected for CCR7, excluding terminally differentiated effector memory CD45RA+ cells. Trimming removed 0 bases at V and 11 bases at J, with 11 bases between. There are 12 residues in the CDR3. Germline V gives CDR1 LNHDA, CDR2 SQIVND (reference sequence). This sample is drawn from a study of shared clonotypes between healthy human individuals.

The sample was naive CD8+ T cells sorted from blood. This TCR was sampled from a man aged 18 to 35 in good health. The V call is TRBV19, the J call TRBJ2-7, with a weak D call TRBD1 (6 bases). CDR3 DNA: TGTGCCAGTAGTATAGAGGACAGACTGAAGTACTTC. Protein: CASSIEDRLKYF.